This is a list of T cell receptor beta chains from one sample in a study of T cells in Graves' hyperthyroidism and ophthalmopathy. MiXCR, applied by TCRdb to the multiplex PCR reads, yields one record per CDR3 protein. The data contain approximately 380,000 distinct CDR3 sequences, over 12% of them seen just once; the ten biggest clones take up around 27%. The sequencing input was blood. These receptors were obtained from a man aged 45-65 years with Graves' ophthalmopathy. Each CDR3 is given without its conserved first and last residue. The order of the fields is CDR3 protein, CDR3 length, V gene, J gene, D gene. D genes are given only for firm matches.

SGRLAGDYNEQF	12	TRBV29-1	TRBJ2-1	TRBD2
ASSTGRRIYNEQF	13	TRBV6-1	TRBJ2-1	.
ASNKRGPQNYGYT	13	TRBV6-1	TRBJ1-2	.
ASRVFSWSSGNTIY	14	TRBV6-2/TRBV6-3	TRBJ1-3	.
ASLPPPGNEQF	11	TRBV6-1	TRBJ2-1	.
AISASTRSEQF	11	TRBV10-3	TRBJ2-1	.
ASSLAGGDYEQY	12	TRBV2	TRBJ2-7	TRBD2
ASSRAGTGGVRETQY	15	TRBV5-6	TRBJ2-5	TRBD1
ASSSPFSNQPQH	12	TRBV12-3/TRBV12-4	TRBJ1-5	.
ASSKGLASEQY	11	TRBV12-3/TRBV12-4	TRBJ2-7	TRBD2
SVTGLAGVTPALTDTQY	17	TRBV29-1	TRBJ2-3	TRBD2
ASSYEGGGREAF	12	TRBV6-6	TRBJ1-1	.
ASSQEVAAGGSYNEQF	16	TRBV3-1	TRBJ2-1	TRBD2